This is a list of T cell receptor beta chains from one sample in a study of cytomegalovirus exposure and HLA in healthy donors. The repertoire was sequenced with immunoSEQ multiplex PCR; TCRdb's copy has only in-frame clones and lacks some. The table lists almost 200,000 clones, 65% to 90% of them singletons. Input material: PBMCs. These receptors came from a woman between 45 and 60 years old in good health and CMV-seronegative. The CDR3 runs from the conserved cysteine through the conserved F or W. The D gene is left open where the match is weak. Some rows have no size entry. The others give once, few or many, or a class for an expanded clone.

TRBJ2-1	few	TRBV29-1	NA	TGCAGCGTTGAAGATGGTATTATTGCGGGAAGCTCCTACAATGAGCAGTTCTTC	CSVEDGIIAGSSYNEQFF
TRBJ2-3	NA	TRBV7-8	TRBD2	TGTGCCAGCAGCTTAAGGCGACTAGCACCACGCACAGATACGCAGTATTTT	CASSLRRLAPRTDTQYF
TRBJ1-5	NA	TRBV28	NA	TGTGCCACAGACTTCGGGGATACGCGCAATCAGCCCCAGCATTTT	CATDFGDTRNQPQHF
TRBJ2-3	NA	TRBV6-1	NA	TGTGCCAGCAGGAGGCGCACAGATACGCAGTATTTT	CASRRRTDTQYF
TRBJ1-2	NA	TRBV7-6	TRBD1	TGTGCCAGCAGTATCCACCCGGGACAGAATTATGGCTACACCTTC	CASSIHPGQNYGYTF
TRBJ1-2	NA	TRBV5-8	TRBD1	TGTGCCAGCAGTTTGGGGGGGGACAGTAGAATCTATGGCTACACCTTC	CASSLGGDSRIYGYTF
TRBJ1-1	NA	TRBV4-3	NA	TGCGCCAGCAGCCAAGCCGGGGGGAGACGGAGTCTGGTCGGCACTGAAGCTTTCTTT	CASSQAGGRRSLVGTEAFF
TRBJ2-1	NA	TRBV29-1	TRBD2	TGCAGCGTTGAGGGACTAGCGGGAGTCGATGAGCAGTTCTTC	CSVEGLAGVDEQFF
TRBJ2-1	NA	TRBV18	TRBD1	TGTGCCAGCTCGACCGGGGGACAGGGGTCCTACAATGAGCAGTTCTTC	CASSTGGQGSYNEQFF
TRBJ2-7	NA	TRBV30	TRBD2	TGTGCCTGCCGAAGGACGACTAGCGGAGGCTCCTACGAGCAGTACTTC	CACRRTTSGGSYEQYF
TRBJ1-1	few	TRBV10-2	NA	TGCGCCACTTCCCGCGGGGACACTGAAGCTTTCTTT	CATSRGDTEAFF
TRBJ1-5	NA	TRBV29-1	NA	TGCAGCGCACAGGGAGCTAGCAATCAGCCCCAGCATTTT	CSAQGASNQPQHF
TRBJ2-1	NA	TRBV19	NA	TGTGCCAGTAGTATAGATCCCCCTAACTGGGAGGCTGTGAGCTCCTACAATGAGCAGTTCTTC	CASSIDPPNWEAVSSYNEQFF
TRBJ2-7	NA	TRBV30	NA	TGTGCCTGGAGCGGCCCGGGAGTCGGCGGCGAGCAGTACTTC	CAWSGPGVGGEQYF
TRBJ2-1	NA	TRBV18	TRBD2	TGTGCCAGCTCACCATGGACTAGCGGGAGCGATGAGCAGTTCTTC	CASSPWTSGSDEQFF
TRBJ2-7	NA	TRBV28	TRBD1	TGTGCCAGCAGCCCGCCCACGGGACAGGGGTACGCGTCGACCTACGAGCAGTACTTC	CASSPPTGQGYASTYEQYF
TRBJ2-1	NA	TRBV2	NA	TGTGCCAGCAGTGGTAGCGAGCTCTCCTACAATGAGCAGTTCTTC	CASSGSELSYNEQFF
TRBJ2-7	NA	TRBV5-1	TRBD2	TGCGCCAGCAGCCGGGGGGGTGCAGATGGAATAGAGCAGTACTTC	CASSRGGADGIEQYF